The entry below gives a single T cell receptor (beta chain) sequence along with its context. What it binds is unknown. The validation cohort, a group of more than 100 subjects, included the donors and was separate from the roughly 720-subject first cohort. The protocol was immunoSEQ multiplex PCR, while the TCRdb copy is restricted to in-frame clones and leaves out a portion. The data show about 74,000 clones, with 94% seen just once and 1.5% to 2% held by the top ten. Germline V CDR1 and CDR2: KGHSH, LQKENI. V shed 3 bases, J shed 7 bases, and the junction held 9 bases outside the gene matches. The CDR3 is made up of 17 amino acids. This specimen comes from a study of cytomegalovirus exposure and HLA in healthy donors. Looking at the study overall: The 110 or so validation repertoires used a platform that matched the one used for the approximately 690 first-cohort repertoires, as a later analysis reported.

Study-wide points: Reported performance of the classifier showed diagnosis of cytomegalovirus status with high specificity and sensitivity.

V and J are TRBV18 and TRBJ1-6; 10 bases fit TRBD1. The TCR sequence derives from a woman under 30 in good health and CMV-seropositive. Sequencing was performed on PBMCs. The CDR3 reads CASSPKTDRGQNSPLHF. CDR3 bases: TGTGCCAGCTCACCTAAGACCGACAGGGGGCAGAATTCACCCCTCCACTTT.